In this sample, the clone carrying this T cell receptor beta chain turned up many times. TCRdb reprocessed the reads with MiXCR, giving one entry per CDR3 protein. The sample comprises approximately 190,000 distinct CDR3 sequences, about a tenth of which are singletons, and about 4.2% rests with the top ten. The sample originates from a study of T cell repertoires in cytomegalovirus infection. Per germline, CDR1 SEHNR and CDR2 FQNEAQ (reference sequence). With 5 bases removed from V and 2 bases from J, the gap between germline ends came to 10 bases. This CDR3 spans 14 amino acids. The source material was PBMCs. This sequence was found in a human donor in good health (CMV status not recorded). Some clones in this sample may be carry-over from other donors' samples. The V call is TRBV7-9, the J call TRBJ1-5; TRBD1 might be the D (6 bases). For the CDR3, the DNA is TGTGCCAGCAGCCGACAGGCCGGCAATCAGCCCCAGCATTTT. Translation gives CASSRQAGNQPQHF.